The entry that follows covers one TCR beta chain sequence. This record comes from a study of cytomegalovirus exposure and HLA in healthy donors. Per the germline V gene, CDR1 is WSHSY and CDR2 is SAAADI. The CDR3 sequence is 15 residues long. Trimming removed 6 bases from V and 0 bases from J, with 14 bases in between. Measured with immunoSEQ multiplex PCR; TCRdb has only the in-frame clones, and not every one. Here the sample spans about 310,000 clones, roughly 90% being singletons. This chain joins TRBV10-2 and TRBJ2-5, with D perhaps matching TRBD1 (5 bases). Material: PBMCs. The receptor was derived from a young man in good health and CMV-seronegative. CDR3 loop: CASSENTGYQETQYF. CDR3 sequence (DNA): TGCGCCAGCAGCGAAAACACAGGTTACCAAGAGACCCAGTACTTC.